A selection of T cell receptor beta chains follows, all from one sample in a study of CD8 T cells in Susac syndrome. TCRdb re-derived calls from the immunoSEQ multiplex PCR reads in MiXCR, one entry per CDR3 protein. The table includes 150,000 to 200,000 distinct CDR3 sequences, approximately 93% detected once. Sequences were obtained from CD4+ T cells from PBMCs. The receptors were gathered from a human donor with multiple sclerosis. The CDR3 runs from the conserved cysteine through the conserved F or W. Fields, in order: J gene, clone size, V gene, D gene, CDR3 DNA, CDR3 protein. D genes are given only for firm matches. Where a row states a size, it is once, few, many or the class of an expanded clone; other rows omit it.

>TRBJ1-2|.|TRBV12-3/TRBV12-4|.
TGTGCCAGCAGCCGAACAGCCTCGGGGAGCTACACCTTC
CASSRTASGSYTF
>TRBJ1-1|.|TRBV4-1|.
TGCGCCAGCAGCCAAGAGAGGGGGGAGGGTGAAGCTTTCTTT
CASSQERGEGEAFF
>TRBJ1-2|.|TRBV2|.
TGTGCCAGCAGTGACATAGTGACAATTGGGGGCTACACCTTC
CASSDIVTIGGYTF
>TRBJ2-7|.|TRBV15|TRBD1
TGTGCCACCAGCAGGAGGACAGGGTACGAGCAGTACTTC
CATSRRTGYEQYF
>TRBJ2-5|.|TRBV6-6|.
TGTGCCAGCGGCCTGGGACTGGCAGACACGACCCAGTACTTC
CASGLGLADTTQYF
>TRBJ2-1|.|TRBV20-1|TRBD2
TGCAGTGCTAGTGCGCTGGAACTAGCGGGATTCGCTGAGCAGTTCTTC
CSASALELAGFAEQFF
>TRBJ1-1|.|TRBV7-2|TRBD1
TGTGCCAGCAGCCCTCGACAGGGGAGGAACACTGAAGCTTTCTTT
CASSPRQGRNTEAFF
>TRBJ2-1|.|TRBV3-1|TRBD2
TGTGCCAGCAGCTACTGGGGGGGCAATGAGCAGTTCTTC
CASSYWGGNEQFF
>TRBJ2-7|.|TRBV27|.
TGTGCCAGCAGAGGGTTAGGTCAGGAACTCTCCTACGAGCAGTACTTC
CASRGLGQELSYEQYF
>TRBJ2-4|.|TRBV25-1|TRBD2
TGTGCCAGCAGTGAAGGTGGGACTACATCAAACATTCAGTACTTC
CASSEGGTTSNIQYF
>TRBJ2-5|.|TRBV28|TRBD1
TGTGCCAGCAGCCGAGGACAGGGAAAAGAGACCCAGTACTTC
CASSRGQGKETQYF
>TRBJ2-3|.|TRBV28|.
TGTGCCAGCAGCCAACGTGCAGATACGCAGTATTTT
CASSQRADTQYF
>TRBJ1-1|.|TRBV5-1|.
TGCGCCAGCAGCCACGGGTTGGGGAACACTGAAGCTTTCTTT
CASSHGLGNTEAFF
>TRBJ2-1|once|TRBV14|.
TGTGCCAGCAGCCAAGGACAGGTCCTGTCCTACAATGAGCAGTTCTTC
CASSQGQVLSYNEQFF
>TRBJ1-1|.|TRBV24-1|.
TGTGCCACCAGTGGGGGGATTGATACTGAAGCTTTCTTT
CATSGGIDTEAFF
>TRBJ1-2|.|TRBV2|.
TGTGCCAGCAGTGAGAACCTTCAGGGATATGGCTACACCTTC
CASSENLQGYGYTF
>TRBJ2-5|.|TRBV2|TRBD1
TGTGCCAGCAGAGCCGACAGGGCCGCCCAGTACTTC
CASRADRAAQYF
>TRBJ1-6|.|TRBV4-1|.
TGCGCCAGCAGCGTGGGGGGGGCCCGGAGCTCCTATAATTCACCCCTCCACTTT
CASSVGGARSSYNSPLHF
>TRBJ2-7|.|TRBV6-5|TRBD1
TGTGCCAGCAGTTTGGACAGGACCCGGGGCGAGCAGTACTTC
CASSLDRTRGEQYF
>TRBJ1-2|.|TRBV5-1|.
TGCGCCAGCAGCTTGGAAGGTTCAGGCGGCTACACCTTC
CASSLEGSGGYTF
>TRBJ2-3|.|TRBV12-3/TRBV12-4|.
TGTGCCAGCAGTCGGTGGGGAGATACGCAGTATTTT
CASSRWGDTQYF
>TRBJ2-5|.|TRBV18|.
TGTGCCAGCTCACCGACGGTGGGGGAGACCCAGTACTTC
CASSPTVGETQYF
>TRBJ2-2|.|TRBV10-3|.
TGTGCCATCACCGAACACGGGGAGCTGTTTTTT
CAITEHGELFF
>TRBJ2-7|.|TRBV3-1|.
TGTGCCAGCAGTGTGTCACGGTACGAGCAGTACTTC
CASSVSRYEQYF
>TRBJ1-2|.|TRBV3-1|.
TGTGCCAGCAGTGGGGGCAAGAGCTATGGCTACACCTTC
CASSGGKSYGYTF
>TRBJ2-7|.|TRBV20-1|.
TGCAGTGCCCTGCGGGCAGGGAGCTCCTACGAGCAGTACTTC
CSALRAGSSYEQYF
>TRBJ2-5|.|TRBV24-1|.
TGTGCCACGAGTACCGCGGACCAAGAGACCCAGTACTTC
CATSTADQETQYF
>TRBJ1-1|once|TRBV6-2/TRBV6-3|.
TGTGCCAGCAGTTACTCGAGGAACCAGAACACTGAAGCTTTCTTT
CASSYSRNQNTEAFF
>TRBJ2-3|.|TRBV5-1|.
TGCGCCAGCAGCGGGTCCGCTAGCACAGATACGCAGTATTTT
CASSGSASTDTQYF
>TRBJ2-7|.|TRBV3-1|.
TGTGCCAGCAGCCTGGGAGTGCCTTCCTACGAGCAGTACTTC
CASSLGVPSYEQYF
>TRBJ1-6|.|TRBV5-6|.
TGTGCCAGCAGCTCCTTGATGGACAGTCATAATTCACCCCTCCACTTT
CASSSLMDSHNSPLHF
>TRBJ1-1|.|TRBV6-1|.
TGTGCCTCGGGGCGGCTGAACACTGAAGCTTTCTTT
CASGRLNTEAFF
>TRBJ2-5|.|TRBV7-6|.
TGTGCCAGCAGCTTACAGGGGAGGGTAGAGACCCAGTACTTC
CASSLQGRVETQYF
>TRBJ1-6|.|TRBV28|.
TGTGCCAGCAGTTTACAGGGGCTTTCAGGACCCCTCCACTTT
CASSLQGLSGPLHF
>TRBJ2-2|once|TRBV27|TRBD2
TGTGCCAGCAGTTTATGGGGCGGGGGTGCAACCGGGGAGCTGTTTTTT
CASSLWGGGATGELFF